This record looks at one TCR beta chain sequence and its context. The antigen remains unidentified. Assay: immunoSEQ multiplex PCR; the TCRdb copy retains only in-frame clones and omits some. The sample includes about 88,000 clones, 85% to 90% of them seen just once. This entry is derived from a study of graft-versus-host responses after intestinal transplantation. The CDR3 covers 14 residues. Germline lookup yields CDR1 LNHDA and CDR2 SQIVND (reference sequence). Trimming stripped 3 bases from V and 8 bases from J, with 16 bases between. V and J are TRBV19 and TRBJ1-2; tentative D call: TRBD1 (5 bases). The sequence derives from a human donor who received an intestinal transplant. The sample here was unstimulated CD4+ T cells sorted from spleen or lymph node cells, taken before intestinal transplant. The CDR3 protein is CASSMGGDPIGYTF. DNA for the CDR3: TGTGCCAGTAGTATGGGAGGGGATCCTATCGGCTACACCTTC.